This is a list of T cell receptor beta chains from one sample in a study of CD8 T cells in ankylosing spondylitis. TCRdb ran MiXCR on the 5' RACE reads and lists one entry per CDR3 protein. The sample gives roughly 490,000 distinct CDR3 sequences, approximately 5% of which show up once; 3.5% is in the top ten. The source material was blood, either unsorted or a sorted T cell fraction (not recorded which). All receptors derive from a male donor with ankylosing spondylitis. The CDR3 runs from the conserved cysteine through the conserved F or W. The D gene is left open where the match is weak. Clone sizes are given selectively: once, few, many, or a class where the clone is expanded.

j_call | clone_size | d_call | v_call | cdr3_nt | cdr3_aa
TRBJ1-2 | - | - | TRBV12-3/TRBV12-4 | TGTGCCAGCAGTCCCGCTGGTATAAGTAACTATGGCTACACCTTC | CASSPAGISNYGYTF
TRBJ1-5 | many | TRBD1 | TRBV28 | TGTGCCAGCAGCTCCCGGGGACAGGGGCGTAATCAGCCCCAGCATTTT | CASSSRGQGRNQPQHF
TRBJ1-1 | - | TRBD1 | TRBV12-3/TRBV12-4 | TGTGCCAGCAGCGCTCCGGCAGGGGGCTTCACTGAAGCTTTCTTT | CASSAPAGGFTEAFF
TRBJ2-7 | many | TRBD2 | TRBV10-3 | TGTGCCATCAGTGGGGTAGCGGGCGAGCAGTACTTC | CAISGVAGEQYF
TRBJ1-5 | many | - | TRBV4-3 | TGCGCCAGCAGCCAAGATTGGGCCCTGGGGGATCAGCCCCAGCATTTT | CASSQDWALGDQPQHF
TRBJ2-7 | many | TRBD2 | TRBV5-5 | TGTGCCAGCACCATTAGCGGGGCCCGCTCCTACGAGCAGTACTTC | CASTISGARSYEQYF
TRBJ2-1 | many | - | TRBV11-2 | TGTGCCAGCAGGACTCTGAGGGGGGGTAGGGACAATGAGCAGTTCTTC | CASRTLRGGRDNEQFF
TRBJ2-7 | many | TRBD2 | TRBV12-3/TRBV12-4 | TGTGCCAGCAATCTAGCGGGACCTACATACGAGCAGTACTTC | CASNLAGPTYEQYF
TRBJ2-2 | many | - | TRBV5-1 | TGCGCCAGCAGCCCGAGTAGGCAGGGTTTTAACACCGGGGAGCTGTTTTTT | CASSPSRQGFNTGELFF
TRBJ1-6 | many | TRBD1 | TRBV6-1 | TGTGCCAGCAGCGGAGGGACAGTGGTATCACCCCTCCACTTT | CASSGGTVVSPLHF
TRBJ2-3 | many | - | TRBV7-2 | TGTGCCAGCAGCTTAGGTGGCAGGGGTGGAGATACGCAGTATTTT | CASSLGGRGGDTQYF
TRBJ1-4 | - | - | TRBV6-2/TRBV6-3 | TGTGCCAGCAGCCCCACGGGAGGTGAAAAACTGTTTTTT | CASSPTGGEKLFF
TRBJ2-7 | few | - | TRBV20-1 | TGCAGTGCTAGCCAGGGAACCTCCTACGAGCAGTACTTC | CSASQGTSYEQYF
TRBJ2-7 | many | TRBD2 | TRBV4-3 | TGCGCCAGCAGCCAGGGTAGCGGGACTTACACCTACGAGCAGTACTTC | CASSQGSGTYTYEQYF
TRBJ1-1 | - | - | TRBV7-2 | TGTGCCAGCAGCTTAGCAGGGTACGGACAGCTGAACACTGAAGCTTTCTTT | CASSLAGYGQLNTEAFF
TRBJ1-3 | - | - | TRBV7-9 | TGTGCCAGCAGCCCCACAGGGATCTCTGGAAACACCATATATTTT | CASSPTGISGNTIYF
TRBJ2-1 | many | - | TRBV7-2 | TGTGCCAGCAGCTGGCCTTCCAGGGGATTGGGTTACAATGAGCAGTTCTTC | CASSWPSRGLGYNEQFF
TRBJ2-7 | many | TRBD2 | TRBV20-1 | TGCAGTGCTAGGGGTCCTTCTAGCGGGGGGGCAGGAGAGCAGTACTTC | CSARGPSSGGAGEQYF
TRBJ2-7 | many | TRBD2 | TRBV20-1 | TGCAGTGCTAGCGGACGGGACTACCGTCCGATCGAGCAGTACTTC | CSASGRDYRPIEQYF
TRBJ2-5 | - | TRBD1 | TRBV5-1 | TGCGCCAGCAGCATTTCGACAGGGTGGGGGCAAGAGACCCAGTACTTC | CASSISTGWGQETQYF
TRBJ2-4 | many | TRBD1 | TRBV29-1 | TGCAGCGCCCGGGGACAGGGCCAAAACATTCAGTACTTC | CSARGQGQNIQYF
TRBJ2-7 | many | - | TRBV4-3 | TGCGCCAGCAGCCAGCAGTACTTC | CASSQQYF
TRBJ1-5 | many | - | TRBV5-5 | TGTGCCAGCAGCTTTGGGGAGTGGCAGCCCCAGCATTTT | CASSFGEWQPQHF
TRBJ2-5 | many | - | TRBV5-1 | TGCGCCAGCAACCTCCTAGACCTTCGGGAGACCCAGTACTTC | CASNLLDLRETQYF
TRBJ1-3 | many | - | TRBV12-3/TRBV12-4 | TGTGCCAGCAAAAGGGGCTCTGGAAACACCATATATTTT | CASKRGSGNTIYF
TRBJ2-5 | many | - | TRBV7-2 | TGTGCCAGCAGCTTAGTGGAGACCCAGTACTTC | CASSLVETQYF
TRBJ2-3 | many | TRBD2 | TRBV27 | TGTGCCAGCAGTTTAATCCTAGCGGGGGCTAACACAGATACGCAGTATTTT | CASSLILAGANTDTQYF
TRBJ1-2 | many | - | TRBV5-6 | TGTGCCAGCAGCTTTTGGACAGCCTCCTATGGCTACACCTTC | CASSFWTASYGYTF
TRBJ2-3 | many | TRBD2 | TRBV10-3 | TGTGCCATCAGTGAGGGACTAGTAACAGATACGCAGTATTTT | CAISEGLVTDTQYF
TRBJ2-3 | few | TRBD2 | TRBV10-3 | TGTGCCATCAGTAGTAGAGAGCCGGGACTAGCCTTCAGGGCTCCTCCGCAGTATTTT | CAISSREPGLAFRAPPQYF
TRBJ1-5 | many | - | TRBV5-1 | TGCGCCAGCAGCCCAGGGGTTATGGAGCCCCAGCATTTT | CASSPGVMEPQHF
TRBJ2-7 | many | - | TRBV5-1 | TGCGCCAGCAGCTTGGAAGGCCGAAGCTACGAGCAGTACTTC | CASSLEGRSYEQYF
TRBJ1-1 | many | - | TRBV7-2 | TGTGCCAGCAGCTTAGCGCTCGGGGGGATGAACACTGAAGCTTTCTTT | CASSLALGGMNTEAFF
TRBJ2-2 | many | - | TRBV6-5 | TGTGCCAGCAGTTCGCCGGGACGCAAGAACACCGGGGAGCTGTTTTTT | CASSSPGRKNTGELFF
TRBJ2-2 | many | - | TRBV28 | TGTGCCAGCAGTTTTTCCCGGAGGACCGGGGAGCTGTTTTTT | CASSFSRRTGELFF
TRBJ1-1 | many | - | TRBV10-3 | TGTGCCATCAGCAACAGGGAGAACACTGAAGCTTTCTTT | CAISNRENTEAFF
TRBJ2-7 | many | - | TRBV7-9 | TGTGCCAGCAGCCCCTTATCGGGACCGCGAAGCTCCTACGAGCAGTACTTC | CASSPLSGPRSSYEQYF
TRBJ1-1 | few | TRBD1 | TRBV4-3 | TGCGCCAGCAGCCAAGCGCCCGGACAGGGGGGCACTGAAGCTTTCTTT | CASSQAPGQGGTEAFF
TRBJ1-1 | many | TRBD1 | TRBV15 | TGTGCCACCACCAGCGGCACAGGGGCGAACACTGAAGCTTTCTTT | CATTSGTGANTEAFF
TRBJ2-3 | many | - | TRBV20-1 | TGCAGTGCTAAGGGAGTTACCAGCACAGATACGCAGTATTTT | CSAKGVTSTDTQYF
TRBJ2-7 | many | TRBD1 | TRBV5-1 | TGCGCCAGCAGCTCCGGGACAGGGGTGTCCTACGAGCAGTACTTC | CASSSGTGVSYEQYF
TRBJ2-7 | many | - | TRBV5-1 | TGCGCCAGCAGCCGCGGGGGCATTCGAGTCCACGAGCAGTACTTC | CASSRGGIRVHEQYF
TRBJ2-1 | many | TRBD2 | TRBV7-2 | TGTGCCAGCAGCTTAGCGCGGCTAGCGGGAGGGGTGTTCTTC | CASSLARLAGGVFF
TRBJ1-2 | many | - | TRBV20-1 | TGCAGTGGTTCAAGGACCTATGGCTACACCTTC | CSGSRTYGYTF
TRBJ2-1 | many | - | TRBV7-9 | TGTGCCAGCAGCCGGAGGGGGGCCTCCATGGATGAGCAGTTCTTC | CASSRRGASMDEQFF
TRBJ1-1 | many | - | TRBV27 | TGTGCCAGCAGTCCTGTGGACCGGAGTTTAAAAGCTTTCTTT | CASSPVDRSLKAFF
TRBJ2-2 | many | TRBD2 | TRBV6-2/TRBV6-3 | TGTGCCAGCAGCAGCAGGATCGTCAGGCTTTGGAGTAGCGGGAGGTCCGGGGAGCTGTTTTTT | CASSSRIVRLWSSGRSGELFF
TRBJ1-1 | - | - | TRBV6-5 | TGTGCCAGCAGTTACTTGTCGGGGGCGAGGAACACTGAAGCTTTCTTT | CASSYLSGARNTEAFF
TRBJ2-1 | many | TRBD1 | TRBV15 | TGTGCCACCAGCAGAGTTGTAGGACAGGGGGCAAACAATGAGCAGTTCTTC | CATSRVVGQGANNEQFF
TRBJ1-1 | many | TRBD1 | TRBV7-3 | TGTGCCAGCAGCCGGACAGGGGGCGGTGAAGCTTTCTTT | CASSRTGGGEAFF
TRBJ1-5 | many | - | TRBV28 | TGTGCCAGCAGAAGTCGACCGGCCCACAATCAGCCCCAGCATTTT | CASRSRPAHNQPQHF
TRBJ2-7 | many | - | TRBV5-1 | TGCGCCAGCAGCCACGGGACGCCGGGACCCTACGAGCAGTACTTC | CASSHGTPGPYEQYF
TRBJ1-2 | many | - | TRBV7-2 | TGTGCCAGCAGCTTAAGTTTTACCCCGTCAGGGAGCTATGGCTACACCTTC | CASSLSFTPSGSYGYTF
TRBJ2-7 | few | TRBD1 | TRBV5-1 | TGCGCCAGCAGCCGAGCCAGACAGGGAGACTCCTACGAGCAGTACTTC | CASSRARQGDSYEQYF
TRBJ2-1 | - | - | TRBV3-1 | TGTGCCAGCAGCCAAGACTCGAGCGGGCGGTCGGGGTTCTTC | CASSQDSSGRSGFF
TRBJ2-7 | many | - | TRBV3-1 | TGTGCCAGCAGCCGGTTCGGGGCCTCGTCTTACGAGCAGTACTTC | CASSRFGASSYEQYF
TRBJ2-1 | many | - | TRBV4-1 | TGCGCCAGCAGCCAAGAACCCCCGGGACAGCAGTTCTTC | CASSQEPPGQQFF
TRBJ2-5 | many | TRBD1 | TRBV27 | TGTGCCAGCAGTCCGCTCCAACCGGACAGGGTTGGAGAGACCCAGTACTTC | CASSPLQPDRVGETQYF
TRBJ1-2 | many | - | TRBV15 | TGTGCCACCAGCAGAGCAGGCTATGGCTACACCTTC | CATSRAGYGYTF
TRBJ1-5 | many | - | TRBV27 | TGTGCCAGCAGAAAGGGCCGACAGCCCCAGCATTTT | CASRKGRQPQHF